These 2 T cell receptor beta chains came from one sample sequenced in a study of blood T cell repertoires in COVID-19. Libraries were prepared by immunoSEQ multiplex PCR; TCRdb keeps only in-frame clonotypes and omits some of them. The sample carries about 53,000 clones, roughly 90% recorded once. Sequenced sample: peripheral blood. The receptors originated from a human donor in a cohort sampled during active COVID-19.

The chain uses TRBV9 and TRBJ2-2; D is unresolved. There are 15 residues in the CDR3. The V and J ends lost 0 bases and 1 base respectively, with 7 bases between them. The germline CDR1 and CDR2 sequences are SGDLS and YYNGEE. CDR3: CASSVGWQNTGELFF. Written as DNA, the CDR3 is TGTGCCAGCAGCGTAGGTTGGCAGAACACCGGGGAGCTGTTTTTT.

The CDR3: CASSSGTSGRSSSYNEQFF. CDR3 coding DNA: TGTGCCAGCAGCTCCGGGACTAGCGGGCGGTCAAGCTCCTACAATGAGCAGTTCTTC. The J gene is TRBJ2-1, the V gene TRBV5-5, with 12 bases fitting TRBD2. From germline, CDR1 is SGHKS and CDR2 YYEKEE (reference sequence). The CDR3 consists of 19 residues. The V and J ends lost 3 bases and 0 bases, in that order; junction bases with no gene match: 10.